One sample yielded the 31 T cell receptor beta chains listed below, sequenced in a study of T-cell reconstitution after alpha-beta-depleted transplantation in children. The library targeted TCRbeta and was prepared with unique molecular identifiers. TCRdb analysed the PCR reads with MiXCR anew, one entry per CDR3 protein. The table shows hundreds of thousands of distinct CDR3 sequences, with 6.5% to 9% occurring only once. Sequencing was performed on PBMCs, mostly from graft donor cells, taken 180 days after TCRalphabeta/CD19-depleted stem cell transplant. The receptors originated from a male patient between 5 and 17 years old who had a stem cell transplant for acute lymphoblastic leukemia, so the T cells may come from the graft donor.

The table lists this clonotype with many counts. The chain employs TRBV12-3 or TRBV12-4 and TRBJ2-5; D is perhaps TRBD1 or TRBD2 (5 bases each). The CDR3 runs 16 residues. The germline V and J ends were trimmed by 5 bases and 9 bases, with 25 bases remaining between them. The DNA for the CDR3 is TGTGCCAGCAGTCAGGCTCGGGACCCCCTCCTCGGGGCCCAGTACTTC. Residues: CASSQARDPLLGAQYF.

The table lists this clonotype with many counts. The rearrangement joins TRBV10-1 to TRBJ1-2; D may be TRBD1 (5 bases). Per germline, CDR1 WNHNN and CDR2 SYGVQD (reference sequence). Trimming removed 5 bases at V and 7 bases at J, with 17 bases between. This CDR3 has 14 residues. The DNA of the CDR3 is TGCGCCAGCAGTACCCCCGGGACGGCCTCTGGCTACACCTTC. Encoded protein: CASSTPGTASGYTF.

The sample holds many counts of this clonotype. V and J are TRBV5-1 and TRBJ1-6, with D possibly matching TRBD1 (6 bases). V was shortened by 4 bases and J by 7 bases, with 18 bases between the two germline ends. Germline values: CDR1 SGHRS, CDR2 YFSETQ. This CDR3 contains 16 residues. CDR3 DNA: TGCGCCAGCAGCACAGGACAGCGACCGGTGAATTCACCCCTCCACTTT. Translated: CASSTGQRPVNSPLHF.

This clonotype came up many times. The chain links TRBV11-2 to TRBJ2-2; possibly TRBD1 or TRBD2 for D (5 bases each). The germline gives CDR1 SGHAT, CDR2 FQNNGV. The CDR3 totals 15 residues. The ends were cut back, 4 bases at V and 4 bases at J, with 13 bases in the middle. The CDR3 region has the DNA TGTGCCAGCAGCTCGACCCGGGACCCCACCGGGGAGCTGTTTTTT. Translation: CASSSTRDPTGELFF.

The gene calls are TRBV28 and TRBJ2-7; D call uncertain. The CDR3 length is 16 residues. CDR1 is MDHEN and CDR2 is SYDVKM in the germline V gene. V shed 1 base and J shed 2 bases, with 15 bases lying between them. The CDR3 loop is CASSLSLRTGPYEQYF. The DNA of the CDR3 is TGTGCCAGCAGTTTATCCCTCCGGACGGGCCCCTACGAGCAGTACTTC. The variable domain in full, with the rest retrieved from reference TRBV28 and TRBJ2-7, is DVKVTQSSRYLVKRTGEKVFLECVQDMDHENMFWYRQDPGLGLRLIYFSYDVKMKEKGDIPEGYSVSREKKERFSLILESASTNQTSMYLCASSLSLRTGPYEQYFGPGTRLTVT.

This clonotype was detected ten times or more. The chain joins TRBV7-2 to TRBJ1-1; no firm D call. V gave up 7 bases and J gave up 4 bases, with 10 bases separating them. Germline CDR1 and CDR2: SGHTA and FQGNSA. CDR3 length: 12 residues. DNA for the CDR3: TGTGCCAGCACTCGGAGGAGCACTGAAGCTTTCTTT. Translation gives CASTRRSTEAFF. The whole variable domain, filled in from reference TRBV7-2 and TRBJ1-1, reads GAGVSQSPSNKVTEKGKDVELRCDPISGHTALYWYRQSLGQGLEFLIYFQGNSAPDKSGLPSDRFSAERTGGSVSTLTIQRTQQEDSAVYLCASTRRSTEAFFGQGTRLTVV.

This clonotype was counted at least ten times. V gene TRBV27 combines with J gene TRBJ2-3; unclear D gene. Germline V gives CDR1 MNHEY, CDR2 SMNVEV (reference sequence). This CDR3 contains 14 residues. Trimming pared 4 bases from V and 4 bases from J, leaving 12 bases between. Here the CDR3 DNA reads TGTGCCAGCAGTTCTTCAAGGTTGGCAGATACGCAGTATTTT. Translated: CASSSSRLADTQYF.

The sample holds many counts of this clonotype. The chain employs TRBV7-6 and TRBJ1-1, with D hard to call. The CDR3 covers 14 residues. Germline lookup yields CDR1 SGHVS and CDR2 FNYEAQ. V was clipped by 1 base and J by 1 base, with 7 bases between them. Here the CDR3 reads CASSLGEGNTEAFF. In DNA form, the CDR3 reads TGTGCCAGCAGCTTAGGCGAAGGGAACACTGAAGCTTTCTTT.

Many counts were recorded for this clonotype. The V call is TRBV20-1, the J call TRBJ2-1; no firm D call. Germline lookup yields CDR1 DFQATT and CDR2 SNEGSKA (reference sequence). The CDR3 spans 14 residues. Trimming took 7 bases from V and 5 from J, leaving 18 bases between them. CDR3 nucleotide sequence: TGCAGTGGGGAAGGGCGGAAGATTAACAATGAGCAGTTCTTC. It encodes CSGEGRKINNEQFF.

This clonotype has a handful of counts. The chain joins TRBV18 to TRBJ2-1; perhaps TRBD2 as D (5 bases). The germline V gene has CDR1 KGHSH and CDR2 LQKENI. The CDR3 totals 15 residues. Between the trimmed V and J ends, which lost 3 bases and 5 bases, there was a span of 14 bases. In nucleotides, the CDR3 is TGTGCCAGCTCACCCCGACACCAGGAGGACAATGAGCAGTTCTTC. Amino acids: CASSPRHQEDNEQFF.

This clonotype was observed at least ten times. For the CDR3, the DNA is TGCGCCAGCAGCCAAGAGGGGGGCGCCTCCTACGAGCAGTACTTC. Residues: CASSQEGGASYEQYF. This sequence joins TRBV4-3 and TRBJ2-7, with D perhaps given as TRBD1 or TRBD2 (6 bases each). The CDR3 is 15 amino acids. The V end lost 0 bases, the J end lost 0 bases, and 9 bases lay between the germline ends. The germline CDR1 and CDR2 sequences are LGHNA and YSLEER.

This clonotype was seen many times. The gene calls are TRBV6-5 and TRBJ2-2; the D call may be TRBD1 or TRBD2 (5 bases each). CDR1 is MNHEY and CDR2 is SVGAGI in the germline V gene. The ends were cut back, 2 bases at V and 7 bases at J, with 8 bases in the middle. CDR3 length: 13 amino acids. The CDR3 protein is CASSYRDGGELFF. Written as DNA, the CDR3 is TGTGCCAGCAGTTACAGGGACGGCGGGGAGCTGTTTTTT.

This clonotype was recorded many times. V and J are TRBV28 and TRBJ2-7, with D possibly being TRBD1 (6 bases). Trimming left V 4 bases short and J 1 base short, with 17 bases between. This CDR3 comprises 16 residues. The V gene's germline CDR1 is MDHEN and CDR2 SYDVKM. In DNA, the CDR3 is TGTGCCAGCAGTTATCTCCGGGACACCCTATCCTACGAGCAGTACTTC. Amino acids: CASSYLRDTLSYEQYF.

This clonotype appeared many times. V gene TRBV7-2 combines with J gene TRBJ2-5; TRBD2 is a possible D gene (5 bases). Germline-derived CDR1 and CDR2 are SGHTA and FQGNSA. The V end was cut by 3 bases, the J end by 2 bases, with 13 bases between. This CDR3 is built from 15 residues. CDR3 nucleotide sequence: TGTGCCAGCAGCTTTCACGGACTGCATCAAGAGACCCAGTACTTC. Its translation is CASSFHGLHQETQYF. Looking up the rest from reference TRBV7-2 and TRBJ2-5 gives the full variable domain: GAGVSQSPSNKVTEKGKDVELRCDPISGHTALYWYRQSLGQGLEFLIYFQGNSAPDKSGLPSDRFSAERTGGSVSTLTIQRTQQEDSAVYLCASSFHGLHQETQYFGPGTRLLVL.

This clonotype was recorded many times. The chain uses TRBV12-3 or TRBV12-4 and TRBJ2-7; D not certain. The CDR3 spans 12 residues. V gave up 1 base and J gave up 5 bases, with 6 bases separating them. The CDR3 spells CASSLEIHEQYF. In DNA form, the CDR3 reads TGTGCCAGCAGTTTAGAGATCCACGAGCAGTACTTC.

This clonotype occurred many times. This sequence joins TRBV15 and TRBJ2-2; D remains ambiguous. The CDR3 totals 14 residues. Trimming cost V 1 base and J 1 base, with 4 bases left between them. Germline values: CDR1 LNHNV, CDR2 YYDKDF (reference sequence). The CDR3 is CATSRVLNTGELFF. DNA of the CDR3: TGTGCCACCAGCAGAGTACTGAACACCGGGGAGCTGTTTTTT.

This clonotype was detected many times. The rearrangement joins TRBV20-1 to TRBJ1-2; 8 nucleotides match TRBD1. The CDR3 runs 15 residues. CDR1 DFQATT and CDR2 SNEGSKA come from the germline V gene (reference sequence). V dropped 6 bases and J dropped 4; count of bases not matched to a gene: 13. The CDR3: CSAMGQAHRVYGYTF. For the CDR3, the DNA is TGCAGTGCCATGGGACAGGCCCATCGTGTCTATGGCTACACCTTC.

At least ten counts were recorded for this clonotype. The chain uses TRBV4-3 and TRBJ1-3; no clear D gene. The germline CDR1 and CDR2 sequences are LGHNA and YSLEER. Trimming shortened V by 0 bases and J by 2 bases, and 14 bases separated the two germline ends. This CDR3 has 17 amino acids. Here the CDR3 reads CASSQDTAGGPGNTIYF. As DNA, the CDR3 is TGCGCCAGCAGCCAAGATACGGCAGGCGGCCCTGGAAACACCATATATTTT.

About this clonotype: A read error is possible here, since a much larger clone lies one base away. The chain links TRBV7-9 to TRBJ2-3; 11 bases are shared with TRBD2. This CDR3 spans 14 amino acids. CDR1 is SEHNR and CDR2 is FQNEAQ in the germline V gene (reference sequence). CDR3 bases: TGTGCCAGCGGCTTAGAAACTAGCGGGGGAACGCAGTATTTT. Residues: CASGLETSGGTQYF.

This clonotype came up many times. The rearrangement joins TRBV29-1 to TRBJ2-3; 7 bases agree with TRBD2. The ends lost 3 bases at V and 3 bases at J; junction bases unmatched: 6. This CDR3 contains 14 residues. The germline V gene has CDR1 SQVTM and CDR2 ANQGSEA. The CDR3: CSVDSGDATDTQYF. CDR3 DNA: TGCAGCGTTGACAGCGGGGACGCAACAGATACGCAGTATTTT.

The sample holds many counts of this clonotype. The J gene is TRBJ2-6, the V gene TRBV5-1; TRBD1 is a possible D gene (6 bases). V lost 0 bases and J 0 bases, leaving 16 bases between the germline ends. CDR1 and CDR2 (germline): SGHRS, YFSETQ. The CDR3 sequence is 19 residues long. The CDR3 region has the DNA TGCGCCAGCAGCTTGGAGAGGGGAACAGGGTCCTCTGGGGCCAACGTCCTGACTTTC. Its translation: CASSLERGTGSSGANVLTF. The whole variable domain, filled in from reference TRBV5-1 and TRBJ2-6, reads KAGVTQTPRYLIKTRGQQVTLSCSPISGHRSVSWYQQTPGQGLQFLFEYFSETQRNKGNFPGRFSGRQFSNSRSEMNVSTLELGDSALYLCASSLERGTGSSGANVLTFGAGSRLTVL.

This clonotype occurred a few times. The chain uses TRBV10-3 and TRBJ2-3, with 9 bases matching TRBD2. This CDR3 is built from 17 residues. Germline CDR1 reads ENHRY; CDR2 reads SYGVKD. V lost 3 bases, J lost 4 bases, and 11 bases stayed unmatched. The CDR3 spells CAISEISAGGPPDTQYF. CDR3 nucleotides: TGTGCCATCAGTGAAATATCAGCGGGGGGTCCCCCAGATACGCAGTATTTT.

Many counts were recorded for this clonotype. This chain links TRBV20-1 with TRBJ1-4, with D possibly being TRBD1 (6 bases). Germline V gene sequence: CDR1 DFQATT, CDR2 SNEGSKA (reference sequence). The CDR3 is 13 amino acids. The V end lost 2 bases, the J end lost 7 bases, and 11 bases lay between the germline ends. In DNA, the CDR3 is TGCAGTGCTAGACCCCGGGACATTGAAAAACTGTTTTTT. This sequence encodes CSARPRDIEKLFF.

Ten or more counts support this clonotype. The V gene is TRBV7-6, the J gene TRBJ1-5; TRBD1 might be the D (6 bases). The CDR3 runs 14 residues. Trimming cost V 5 bases and J 4 bases, with 12 bases left between them. The germline V gene has CDR1 SGHVS and CDR2 FNYEAQ. The CDR3 sequence is CASSPTGNNQPQHF. In DNA, the CDR3 is TGTGCCAGCAGCCCCACAGGGAATAATCAGCCCCAGCATTTT.

This clonotype appeared many times. The rearrangement links TRBV12-3 or TRBV12-4 to TRBJ2-7; 8 bases map to TRBD1. This CDR3 has 16 amino acids. V was pared by 8 bases and J by 1 base, with 13 bases of the junction left unmatched. This CDR3 is CASGPRQGNPSYEQYF. DNA of the CDR3: TGTGCCAGCGGTCCGAGACAGGGGAATCCTTCCTACGAGCAGTACTTC.

Concerning this clonotype: Possible read error: a much larger clone is one base away. The chain uses TRBV5-2 and TRBJ2-1. TRBV5-2 has pseudogene status. CDR3 length equals 16 residues. CDR3 bases: TGTGCCAGCAACTTACTTTTGGGGGATCCCCTCCATGAGCAGTTCTTC. Translated, it gives CASNLLLGDPLHEQFF.

The table lists this clonotype with many counts. J is TRBJ2-1 and V is TRBV4-1; 7 positions agree with TRBD2. The CDR3 is 15 amino acids. Germline CDR1 and CDR2: MGHRA and YSYEKL. V trimming: 2 bases; J trimming: 8 bases; junction bases outside the gene matches: 9. The CDR3 loop is CASSQLPGLDDEQFF. CDR3 DNA: TGCGCCAGCAGCCAACTCCCCGGACTAGATGATGAGCAGTTCTTC.

This clonotype was seen repeatedly, ten times or more. V and J are TRBV11-1 and TRBJ2-5; D might be TRBD1 or TRBD2, each matching 6 bases. CDR1 and CDR2 (germline): SGHAT, FQDESV (reference sequence). The length of the CDR3 is 17 residues. Trimming cost V 5 bases and J 1 base, with 20 bases left between them. CDR3 in DNA: TGTGCCAGCAGCCTGGTTCTAGGGGGGACCCTCCAAGAGACCCAGTACTTC. Protein sequence: CASSLVLGGTLQETQYF.

At least ten counts were recorded for this clonotype. The CDR3 DNA follows: TGTGCCAGCAGTTTTGGGGGGGGCAGGGAAAGGCGCACTGAAGCTTTCTTT. Translation: CASSFGGGRERRTEAFF. This chain joins TRBV12-3 or TRBV12-4 and TRBJ1-1; tentative D call: TRBD1 (6 bases). Trimming cost V 3 bases and J 4 bases, with 21 bases left between them. The CDR3 has 17 amino acids.

This clonotype was seen repeatedly, ten times or more. The V and J genes are TRBV9 and TRBJ1-4; a weak D match, TRBD1 (5 bases). The CDR3 is 16 amino acids. Germline CDR1 SGDLS, CDR2 YYNGEE. Between the trimmed V and J ends, which lost 0 bases and 10 bases, there was a span of 19 bases. The DNA of the CDR3 is TGTGCCAGCAGCGTAGGGGGCCCAGGTGGGTCTGGAAAACTGTTTTTT. This translates into CASSVGGPGGSGKLFF.

This clonotype was picked up a small number of times. The rearrangement links TRBV27 to TRBJ2-7, with 12 bases identical to TRBD2. V trimming: 1 base; J trimming: 4 bases; junction bases outside the gene matches: 5. Germline values: CDR1 MNHEY, CDR2 SMNVEV (reference sequence). The CDR3 contains 16 residues. The CDR3 loop is CASSLLGLAGSYEQYF. The CDR3 nucleotides read TGTGCCAGCAGTTTATTAGGACTAGCGGGAAGTTACGAGCAGTACTTC.